The 10 T cell receptor beta chains below were found in one sample sequenced in a study of control samples from healthy donors and cancer patients. Clones were sequenced by immunoSEQ multiplex PCR, and TCRdb holds only the in-frame ones, with some missing. The sample has 100,000 to 150,000 clones; over 85% are singletons. The specimen was PBMCs. The receptors stem from a man in his forties or fifties with head and neck cancer.

This chain uses TRBV27 with TRBJ2-1, with 7 nucleotides matching TRBD2. The junction had 9 bases not matched to a gene; V was cut back by 5 bases and J by 5 bases. Germline-derived CDR1 and CDR2 are MNHEY and SMNVEV (reference sequence). The CDR3 sequence is 15 residues long. DNA of the CDR3: TGTGCCAGCAGTATGGGGGGGATGGGGGACAATGAGCAGTTCTTC. It translates to CASSMGGMGDNEQFF.

In DNA, the CDR3 is TGTGCCAGTCAGCCGGTCTCTGGAAACACCATATATTTT. It yields the protein CASQPVSGNTIYF. The chain is built from TRBV19 and TRBJ1-3, with no clear D. V shed 8 bases and J shed 0 bases, with 8 bases lying between them. Per germline, CDR1 LNHDA and CDR2 SQIVND (reference sequence). This CDR3 is 13 amino acids long.

The rearrangement links TRBV19 to TRBJ2-5, with D possibly TRBD1 on 6 matching bases. The CDR3 length is 17 residues. Trimming stripped 3 bases from V and 1 base from J, with 18 bases between. Per the germline V gene, CDR1 is LNHDA and CDR2 is SQIVND (reference sequence). CDR3 in amino acids: CASSIGPSGALQETQYF. The CDR3 region has the DNA TGTGCCAGTAGTATCGGCCCCTCAGGGGCCCTCCAAGAGACCCAGTACTTC.

V usage is TRBV24-1 and J usage is TRBJ2-7; D perhaps matches TRBD2 (5 bases). Trimming stripped 1 base from V and 9 bases from J, with 12 bases between. The germline V gene has CDR1 KGHDR and CDR2 SFDVKD. CDR3 size: 13 residues. In DNA form, the CDR3 reads TGTGCCACCAGTGATTTTATAGCGCCGAGGCAGTACTTC. This codes for CATSDFIAPRQYF.

This clone was counted only a few times. The gene calls are TRBV18 and TRBJ1-1; D is uncertain. From germline, CDR1 is KGHSH and CDR2 LQKENI. The V end lost 3 bases, the J end lost 0 bases, and 11 bases lay between the germline ends. The CDR3 consists of 15 residues. The CDR3 is CASSPGTYMNTEAFF. CDR3 bases: TGTGCCAGCTCACCGGGAACATACATGAACACTGAAGCTTTCTTT.

The chain employs TRBV18 and TRBJ1-2; TRBD1 matches 8 bases. The CDR3 extends over 14 amino acids. With V trimmed by 6 bases and J by 7 bases, 10 bases remained unmatched. Germline V gene sequence: CDR1 KGHSH, CDR2 LQKENI. Here the CDR3 DNA reads TGTGCCAGCTCGGGGGGACAGGAGCGGGCTGGCTACACCTTC. Its translation is CASSGGQERAGYTF.

The V and J genes are TRBV19 and TRBJ2-5; TRBD2 might be the D (6 bases). V lost 4 bases and J 3 bases, leaving 6 bases between the germline ends. CDR1 and CDR2 (germline): LNHDA, SQIVND (reference sequence). The CDR3 sequence is 12 residues long. The CDR3 nucleotides are TGTGCCAGTAGTAGGAGGGAAGAGACCCAGTACTTC. It yields the protein CASSRREETQYF. Full variable domain (missing parts from reference TRBV19 and TRBJ2-5): DGGITQSPKYLFRKEGQNVTLSCEQNLNHDAMYWYRQDPGQGLRLIYYSQIVNDFQKGDIAEGYSVSREKKESFPLTVTSAQKNPTAFYLCASSRREETQYFGPGTRLLVL.

The chain links TRBV6-1 to TRBJ1-5; D is uncertain. The CDR3 length is 16 residues. Germline CDR1 and CDR2: MNHNS and SASEGT. V lost 4 bases to trimming and J lost 3 bases, with 16 bases between them. The CDR3 loop reads CASSASLGRINQPQHF. The CDR3 nucleotides read TGTGCCAGCAGTGCGAGCCTCGGACGGATCAATCAGCCCCAGCATTTT.

The rearrangement joins TRBV27 to TRBJ1-5; D not resolved. Trimming left V 5 bases short and J 5 bases short, with 13 bases between. The length of the CDR3 is 14 residues. The germline CDR1 and CDR2 sequences are MNHEY and SMNVEV (reference sequence). The CDR3 DNA sequence: TGTGCCAGCAGTCCACGTTCGGGGTATCAGCCCCAGCATTTT. Translating gives CASSPRSGYQPQHF.

J is TRBJ1-6 and V is TRBV11-2, with D perhaps matching TRBD1 (5 bases). The CDR3 has 15 residues. V was pared by 6 bases and J by 6 bases, with 15 bases between. CDR1 SGHAT and CDR2 FQNNGV come from the germline V gene. The CDR3 DNA reads TGTGCCAGCAGATACTTGGGGGGTCGTAATTCACCCCTCCACTTT. Its protein is CASRYLGGRNSPLHF.